This T cell receptor beta chain was documented in a study of T cells in Graves' hyperthyroidism and ophthalmopathy. Amplification of TCR beta CDR3 regions was performed using RNA transcripts as template. First-round RT-PCR with HTBI primers amplified the TCR CDR3 region. From the multiplex PCR reads, TCRdb called clonotypes with MiXCR, one entry per CDR3 protein. Here the sample spans some 350,000 distinct CDR3 sequences, roughly an eighth being singletons. Pregnant or lactating patients were excluded, as were those with uncontrolled infection or other autoimmune disease. Diagnosis relied on clinical symptoms, serum thyroxine and TRAb, thyroid ultrasound and orbital computed tomography. Germline CDR1 reads ENHRY; CDR2 reads SYGVKD. The junction had 10 bases not matched to a gene; V was cut back by 6 bases and J by 7 bases. The CDR3 contains 15 residues.

The chain links TRBV10-3 to TRBJ2-1, with 9 bases that match TRBD2. The sequence derives from a woman between 40 and 55 years old with Graves' ophthalmopathy. The sequenced material came from blood. Written as DNA, the CDR3 is TGTGCCATCAGGGGGGGCGGGAGGGCCTTAAATGAGCAGTTCTTC. Protein sequence: CAIRGGGRALNEQFF.